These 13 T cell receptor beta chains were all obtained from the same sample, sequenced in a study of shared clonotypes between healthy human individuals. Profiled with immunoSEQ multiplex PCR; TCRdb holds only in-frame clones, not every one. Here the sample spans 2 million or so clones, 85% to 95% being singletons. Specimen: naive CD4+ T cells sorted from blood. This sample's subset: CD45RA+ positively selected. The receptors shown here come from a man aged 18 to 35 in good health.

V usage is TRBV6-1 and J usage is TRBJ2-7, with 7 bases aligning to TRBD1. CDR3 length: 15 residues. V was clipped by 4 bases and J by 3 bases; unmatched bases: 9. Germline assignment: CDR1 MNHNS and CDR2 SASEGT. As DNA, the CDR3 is TGTGCCAGCAGTGTTGACAGGGTAGGCATCTACGAGCAGTACTTC. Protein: CASSVDRVGIYEQYF.

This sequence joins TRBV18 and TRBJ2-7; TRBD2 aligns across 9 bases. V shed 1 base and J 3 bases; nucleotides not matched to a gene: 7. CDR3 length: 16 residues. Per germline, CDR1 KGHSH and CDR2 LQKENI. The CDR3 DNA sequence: TGTGCCAGCTCACCACAAGCGGGAGGTCAGGTCTACGAGCAGTACTTC. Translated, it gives CASSPQAGGQVYEQYF.

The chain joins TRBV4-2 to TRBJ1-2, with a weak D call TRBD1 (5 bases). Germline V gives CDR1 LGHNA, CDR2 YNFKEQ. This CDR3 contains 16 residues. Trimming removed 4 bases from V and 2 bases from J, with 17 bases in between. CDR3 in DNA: TGTGCCAGCAGCCCATCTCGAGGAGGGACCAACTATGGCTACACCTTC. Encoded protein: CASSPSRGGTNYGYTF.

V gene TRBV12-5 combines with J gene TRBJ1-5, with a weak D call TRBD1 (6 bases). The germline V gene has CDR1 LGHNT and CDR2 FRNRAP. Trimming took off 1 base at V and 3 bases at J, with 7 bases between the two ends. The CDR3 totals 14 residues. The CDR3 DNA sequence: TGTGCTAGTGGTTTGGGGACAGACAATCAGCCCCAGCATTTT. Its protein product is CASGLGTDNQPQHF.

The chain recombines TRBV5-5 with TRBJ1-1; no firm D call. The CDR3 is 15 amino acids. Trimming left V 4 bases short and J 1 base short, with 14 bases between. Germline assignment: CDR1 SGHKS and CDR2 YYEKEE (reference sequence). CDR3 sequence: CASSPPGQQNTEAFF. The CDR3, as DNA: TGTGCCAGCAGCCCACCGGGCCAGCAGAACACTGAAGCTTTCTTT.

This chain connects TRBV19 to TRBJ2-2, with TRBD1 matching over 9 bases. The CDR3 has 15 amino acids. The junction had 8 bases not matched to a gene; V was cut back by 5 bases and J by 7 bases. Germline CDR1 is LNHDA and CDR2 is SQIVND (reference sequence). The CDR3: CASSAQQGAIGELFF. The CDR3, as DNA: TGTGCCAGTAGTGCGCAACAGGGGGCGATCGGGGAGCTGTTTTTT.

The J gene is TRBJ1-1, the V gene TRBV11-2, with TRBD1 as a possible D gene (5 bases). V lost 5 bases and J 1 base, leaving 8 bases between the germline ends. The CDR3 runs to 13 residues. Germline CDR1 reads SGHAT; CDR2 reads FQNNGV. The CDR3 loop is CASSTQENTEAFF. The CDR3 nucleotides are TGTGCCAGCAGCACACAGGAGAACACTGAAGCTTTCTTT.

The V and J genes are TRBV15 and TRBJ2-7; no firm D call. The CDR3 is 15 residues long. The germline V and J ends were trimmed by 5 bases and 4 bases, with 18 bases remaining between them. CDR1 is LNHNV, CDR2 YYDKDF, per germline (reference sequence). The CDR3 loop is CATSGLRTERYEQYF. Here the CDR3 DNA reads TGTGCCACCAGCGGTCTTAGGACCGAGAGATACGAGCAGTACTTC.

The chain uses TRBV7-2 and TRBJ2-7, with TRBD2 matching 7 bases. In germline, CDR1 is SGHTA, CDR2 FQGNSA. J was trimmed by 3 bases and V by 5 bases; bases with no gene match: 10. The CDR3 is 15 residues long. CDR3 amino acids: CASSPGPGDYYEQYF. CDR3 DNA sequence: TGTGCCAGCAGCCCAGGGCCGGGGGACTACTACGAGCAGTACTTC.

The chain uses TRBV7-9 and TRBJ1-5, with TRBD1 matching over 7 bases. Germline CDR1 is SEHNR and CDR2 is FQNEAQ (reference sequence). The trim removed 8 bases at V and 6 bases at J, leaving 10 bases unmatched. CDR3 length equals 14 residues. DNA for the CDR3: TGTGCCAGCCAAGCCGGAGGGGGCGTTCAGCCCCAGCATTTT. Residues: CASQAGGGVQPQHF.

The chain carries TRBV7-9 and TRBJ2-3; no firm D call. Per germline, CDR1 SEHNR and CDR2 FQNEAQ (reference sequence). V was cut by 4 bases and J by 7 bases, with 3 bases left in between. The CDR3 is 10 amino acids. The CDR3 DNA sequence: TGTGCCAGCAGCTCGAATACGCAGTATTTT. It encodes CASSSNTQYF.

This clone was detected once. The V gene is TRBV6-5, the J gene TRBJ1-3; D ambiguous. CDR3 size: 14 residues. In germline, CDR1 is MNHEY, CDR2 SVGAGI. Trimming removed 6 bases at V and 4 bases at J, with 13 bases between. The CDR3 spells CASRVFAEGNTIYF. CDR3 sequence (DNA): TGTGCCAGCAGGGTGTTCGCAGAAGGAAACACCATATATTTT.

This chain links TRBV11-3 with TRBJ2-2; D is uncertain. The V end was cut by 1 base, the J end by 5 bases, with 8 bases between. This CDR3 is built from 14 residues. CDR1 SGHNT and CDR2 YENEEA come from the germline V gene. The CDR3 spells CASSLAFGTGELFF. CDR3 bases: TGTGCCAGCAGCTTAGCGTTTGGAACCGGGGAGCTGTTTTTT.